These 15 T cell receptor beta chains share one sample of origin, sequenced in a study of human T cells and chemical hapten exposure. In TCRdb, the RACE reads were re-called with MiXCR into one record per CDR3 protein. The table lists over 70,000 distinct CDR3 sequences, approximately 9% of them singletons, with 3% to 4.5% in the top ten. As for time point: patch test 2, 6 weeks after DPC sensitization. Indicated treatment: therapeutic diphenylcyclopropenone sensitization with weekly scalp DPC. This specimen consisted of whole blood, obtained in connection with sensitization to the hapten diphenylcyclopropenone (DPC). The receptors were gathered from a woman in her fifties or sixties with alopecia areata. Some clones in this sample may be carry-over from other donors' samples.

Worth noting for this clonotype: The CDR3 does not close with the conserved phenylalanine or tryptophan, likely indicating a read error. The rearrangement uses TRBV5-1 and TRBJ2-7, with a weak D call TRBD2 (5 bases). V was shortened by 4 bases and J by 4 bases, with 15 bases between the two germline ends. Germline V lookup: CDR1 SGHRS, CDR2 YFSETQ. The CDR3 is made up of 14 amino acids. This chain's CDR3 is CASSTSSGSYEQYS. CDR3 nucleotides: TGCGCCAGCAGCACGTCAAGCGGTTCTTACGAGCAGTACTCC.

This chain links TRBV7-2 with TRBJ2-1, with TRBD2 identical over 15 bases. The CDR3 runs to 17 residues. V lost 4 bases, J lost 5 bases, and 6 bases stayed unmatched. Germline CDR1 reads SGHTA; CDR2 reads FQGNSA. In nucleotides, the CDR3 is TGTGCCAGCAGCTCCAGGGGACTAGCGGGAGGTCACAATGAGCAGTTCTTC. Protein product: CASSSRGLAGGHNEQFF.

This clonotype was seen a handful of times. The rearrangement joins TRBV3-1 to TRBJ1-3; no clear D gene. The CDR3 extends over 18 amino acids. Germline CDR1 is LGHDT and CDR2 is YNNKEL (reference sequence). Trimming shortened V by 4 bases and J by 0 bases, and 19 bases separated the two germline ends. The CDR3 sequence: CASSPLDSTRSSGNTIYF. The CDR3 coding sequence is TGTGCCAGCAGCCCCCTTGATTCCACGCGAAGCTCTGGAAACACCATATATTTT.

This clonotype was observed a handful of times. V usage is TRBV9 and J usage is TRBJ1-1; D uncertain. This CDR3 contains 13 residues. V lost 0 bases to trimming and J lost 9 bases, with 12 bases between them. From germline, CDR1 is SGDLS and CDR2 YYNGEE. CDR3: CASSVGPEGQAFF. Written as DNA, the CDR3 is TGTGCCAGCAGCGTAGGTCCAGAGGGCCAAGCTTTCTTT.

This clonotype has only a few counts. The rearrangement links TRBV12-3 or TRBV12-4 to TRBJ2-7; possible D gene TRBD1, 6 bases. The CDR3 spans 13 residues. The V end was cut by 3 bases, the J end by 11 bases, with 17 bases between. CDR3 in amino acids: CASSFSGASHEYF. The CDR3 DNA reads TGTGCCAGCAGTTTTTCAGGGGCTTCTCATGAGTACTTC.

This chain uses TRBV7-2 with TRBJ1-5, with D uncertain. V lost 5 bases, J lost 9 bases, and 14 bases lay in between. Looked up from germline, CDR1 is SGHTA and CDR2 is FQGNSA. CDR3 length: 13 amino acids. The CDR3 DNA sequence: TGTGCCAGCAGCCTGGAGGATCAACGGCCCCAGCATTTT. Amino acid sequence: CASSLEDQRPQHF.

This chain links TRBV29-1 with TRBJ2-1; 12 nucleotides agree with TRBD2. Germline CDR1 SQVTM, CDR2 ANQGSEA. V shed 8 bases, J shed 7 bases, and the junction held 6 bases outside the gene matches. CDR3 length equals 13 residues. CDR3 amino acids: CSIGLAGINEQFF. The CDR3 DNA reads TGCAGCATCGGACTAGCGGGAATTAATGAGCAGTTCTTC.

This sequence joins TRBV6-6 and TRBJ2-6; 12 bases are shared with TRBD1. The V gene's germline CDR1 is MNHNY and CDR2 SVGAGI (reference sequence). V dropped 2 bases and J dropped 3; count of bases not matched to a gene: 2. The CDR3 has 17 amino acids. Here the CDR3 DNA reads TGTGCCAGCAGTTACGGGACAGGGGGCGGTGGGGCCAACGTCCTGACTTTC. Its translation is CASSYGTGGGGANVLTF.

This clonotype was seen repeatedly, ten times or more. The chain links TRBV18 to TRBJ2-7; 9 bases are shared with TRBD2. With 0 bases clipped from V and 6 bases from J, the junction kept 9 bases outside the gene matches. Germline V gene sequence: CDR1 KGHSH, CDR2 LQKENI. The CDR3 sequence is 16 residues long. Here the CDR3 reads CASSPPGGRALGEQYF. As DNA, the CDR3 is TGTGCCAGCTCACCACCTGGCGGGAGGGCCCTCGGCGAGCAGTACTTC.

This clonotype turned up a few times. The chain has TRBV5-6 and TRBJ2-1; a weak D match, TRBD2 (6 bases). CDR1 is SGHDT and CDR2 is YYEEEE in the germline V gene. This CDR3 is built from 14 residues. The V gene lost 4 bases and the J gene lost 4 bases, with 12 bases spanning the gap. CDR3 protein: CASSLGGVYNEQFF. The CDR3 region has the DNA TGTGCCAGCAGCCTGGGGGGAGTATACAATGAGCAGTTCTTC.

The rearrangement joins TRBV11-2 to TRBJ2-3, with 11 bases lining up with TRBD2. V lost 3 bases and J lost 2; bases outside the gene matches: 22. CDR1 is SGHAT, CDR2 FQNNGV, per germline. This CDR3 has 22 residues. CDR3 nucleotides: TGTGCCAGCAGCTTTCTCCTCACTAGCGGGGGCCCCCAGTTCCCCTACACAGATACGCAGTATTTT. Amino acid sequence: CASSFLLTSGGPQFPYTDTQYF.

As to this clonotype: A much larger clone lies one base from this, so it may be a read error. The rearrangement links TRBV6-5 to TRBJ1-1; TRBD1 is a possible D gene (6 bases). CDR1 is MNHEY, CDR2 SVGAGI, per germline. This CDR3 comprises 13 residues. With 4 bases removed from V and 1 base from J, the gap between germline ends came to 7 bases. The CDR3 here is CASSSQGNTEAFF. The CDR3 DNA sequence: TGTGCCAGCAGTTCACAGGGGAACACTGAAGCTTTCTTT.

There are a few counts of this clonotype. The CDR3: CASRAGASGSYEQYF. As DNA, the CDR3 is TGTGCCAGCCGTGCTGGGGCTAGCGGATCCTACGAGCAGTACTTC. This sequence joins TRBV27 and TRBJ2-7; 7 positions match TRBD2. Germline lookup yields CDR1 MNHEY and CDR2 SMNVEV (reference sequence). The trim removed 8 bases at V and 1 base at J, leaving 11 bases unmatched. The CDR3 length is 15 residues.

There are many counts of this clonotype. The chain links TRBV7-9 to TRBJ1-1; 9 bases fit TRBD1. Germline V lookup: CDR1 SEHNR, CDR2 FQNEAQ (reference sequence). The CDR3 spans 14 residues. Trimming at V came to 1 base and at J to 4 bases, leaving 1 base not matched to a gene. The CDR3 here is CASSLEQGATEAFF. In DNA form, the CDR3 reads TGTGCCAGCAGCTTAGAACAGGGGGCCACTGAAGCTTTCTTT.

The chain couples TRBV5-4 to TRBJ1-6; D uncertain. Germline V gives CDR1 SGHNT, CDR2 YYREEE (reference sequence). This CDR3 comprises 14 residues. Trimming cost V 4 bases and J 7 bases, with 12 bases left between them. The CDR3 loop is CASSAAGQNSPLHF. The CDR3 bases are TGTGCCAGCAGCGCGGCCGGCCAGAATTCACCCCTCCACTTT.